One T cell receptor (beta chain) is described in this entry. Its antigen remains unknown. The data derive from a study of shared clonotypes between healthy human individuals. As handled by the study authors: As immunoSEQ supplied junction-only sequences (without quality scores), filtering differed. The table came from immunoSEQ multiplex PCR; TCRdb's copy has only in-frame clones and leaves some out. V and J calls and clone size follow that table, whereas D and trimming were derived from the DNA. This table holds about 2.4 million clones, 93% found once. Study-wide points: When compared with the clonotypes that were shared by all four sorted-subset donors, the non-shared clonotypes turned out to have lower generation probabilities. Rarefaction showed that sequencing of sorted subsets was incomplete (despite large depth).

Material: naive CD4+ T cells from PBMCs. Subset given: CD45RA+ positively selected. The TCR was taken from a man aged 18 to 30 in good health. Some clones in this sample may be carry-over from other donors' samples.

CDR3 bases: TGTGCCAGCAGCTGGGACACCGGGGAGCTGTTTTTT. Amino acid sequence: CASSWDTGELFF. V usage is TRBV5-5 and J usage is TRBJ2-2, with D hard to call. The germline CDR1 and CDR2 sequences are SGHKS and YYEKEE (reference sequence). The length of the CDR3 is 12 residues. Deletions cut 3 bases from V and 3 bases from J, with 3 bases between.